This TCR beta chain was sequenced for a study of blood T cell repertoires in COVID-19. Study in general: Samples of COVID-19 (acute and convalescent) were obtained from the United States, Italy and Spain.

As processed by the authors: Counts of nucleated cells, estimated from reference gene primer amplification, were obtained. Produced via immunoSEQ multiplex PCR; TCRdb's table is partial and in-frame only. The V and J calls and clone size come from that table; D and trimming were worked out from the DNA. The table includes roughly 230,000 clones, around 90% detected once. From germline, CDR1 is SGHDN and CDR2 FVKESK. CDR3 length: 13 residues. V lost 2 bases, J lost 2 bases, and 5 bases lay in between. Seattle patients were enrolled while actively infected and followed longitudinally. This chain uses TRBV14 with TRBJ2-3; D remains ambiguous. This TCR was recovered from a woman aged 55-69 years with COVID-19, enrolled during active disease. The sample consisted of peripheral blood. The CDR3 DNA follows: TGTGCCAGCAGCCAACAAATCACAGATACGCAGTATTTT. Protein sequence: CASSQQITDTQYF.